This T cell receptor (beta chain) was documented in a study of cytomegalovirus exposure and HLA in healthy donors (dated by TCRdb to the late 2010s). Regarding the complete study: An earlier analysis of several hundred of the donors reported roughly 300 Gb of sequence data and 100 million to 120 million unique TCR beta sequences obtained from about 179 million T cells. All discovery cohort repertoires had been generated using a single sequencing platform. The number of donors typed differed by locus, with 629-630 for A, B, C, DRB1 and DQB1, about 500 for DQA1, 600 to 610 for DPA1, and around 460 for DPB1. Because of strong linkage in the cohort, five DR-DQ haplotypes were treated as single units for association and clustering. The study aimed to test whether cataloging public T cell receptors could reveal signatures of past pathogen exposure. High-throughput TCR immunosequencing, statistical association of individual TCRs with disease status, and machine learning were combined to predict cytomegalovirus infection status. In the later analysis, no new phenotypic data were used to find candidate immune exposures; instead, reliance was placed on TCR beta sequences and their occurrence across donors. An early release covering just under 650 HLA-typed donors comprised roughly 300 gigabases of sequencing data and roughly 86 million unique TCR sequences. In an earlier analysis of roughly 580 of the donors, high-throughput TCR beta sequencing was used to judge whether each TCR beta V gene segment behaved as functional or pseudogenic. Donor age, sex, ethnicity and CMV serostatus were compiled together with the repertoire data. The T cell repertoires of 550 to 850 subjects were profiled by immunosequencing and related to cytomegalovirus serostatus. HLA typing included class I and class II loci at four-digit resolution. Among about 410 genotyped donors of the cohort, an average of about 240,000 unique TCR beta nucleotide sequences was sequenced per donor, of which approximately 19% were non-productive. In addition to the first cohort of several hundred subjects, a separate validation cohort of 130 or so different subjects was used. A later genetic analysis used genome-wide SNP genotypes for about 65% of the roughly 670 donors, treating that subset as a discovery cohort. Among the roughly 400 genotyped donors, 75% to 90% belonged to the genetic ancestry cluster associated with self-reported Caucasian donors. A later analysis re-examined previously published TCR beta repertoires from about 670 donors and added high-resolution HLA genotyping to investigate patterns of TCR occurrence.

Trimming removed 3 bases from V and 2 bases from J, leaving 9 bases between the germline ends. Taken from cysteine to phenylalanine, the CDR3 has 14 residues. CDR3 DNA only is kept here, 42 bases in frame from base 1. CDR1 and CDR2, per the germline V gene (reference sequence), are SEHNR and FQNEAQ. In total, approximately 700 healthy bone marrow donors made up the cohort. All cohort members were sampled while nominally healthy, although unrecorded immune exposures were likely present. The donor tested CMV seronegative, placing the donor among the 300 to 400 seronegative members of the cohort. Every donor gave a peripheral blood sample, and the peripheral blood mononuclear cells from that sample were used for TCR beta sequencing. The Qiagen DNeasy Blood Extraction Kit was used to extract genomic DNA from the blood cell samples. General study outcomes and caveats: According to a later analysis, parvovirus B19, influenza, CMV and Epstein-Barr virus appeared linked to several top co-occurrence clusters. When HLA alleles, especially DR and DQ, strongly co-occurred, attributing TCR associations to individual alleles was difficult. A later genetic analysis reported fewer N-insertions in productive TCRs among donors in an Asian-associated ancestry cluster than the roughly 620-donor mean. Specific HLA alleles were associated with 18,000 or so TCR beta sequences at a false discovery rate of 0.05 in a later analysis. Most TCR sequences were observed very rarely across donors, whereas some public TCRs were present in many individuals. V-gene and J-gene trimming of TCR beta chains was associated with a missense DCLRE1C variant in a later genetic analysis, and the association was replicated in an independent cohort. In both the original and validation cohorts, the classifier was reported to diagnose cytomegalovirus status with high specificity and sensitivity. The earlier analysis of 450 to 700 of the donors excluded about 16 rarely observed V segments, including chromosome 9 orphons, because counts were too low. In a later analysis, the rate of TCR association differed among HLA loci, with DRB1 alleles having the most associated TCRs and HLA-C alleles having the fewest. A further reported finding was that TCR beta sequences accurately predicted the HLA-A and HLA-B alleles for most subjects in the first cohort. A cluster of highly shared sequence variants was judged likely to represent a technical artifact of the sequencing pipeline. Because HLA typing was unavailable for some donors at each locus, only the typed subset was used in association tests. In vitro tests confirmed that a few of the cytomegalovirus-associated TCR beta chains recognize cytomegalovirus antigens. A total of fewer than 200 TCR beta chains were listed by the study as associated with cytomegalovirus. Compared with equally common non-associated chains, HLA-associated TCR beta chains in a later analysis were more clonally expanded and had lower generation probabilities. According to the authors, the approach could potentially be generalized to other disease states and immunological phenotypes. In a later analysis, most CMV-associated TCR beta chains were found to appear HLA-restricted, with HLA associations seemingly driven largely by CMV exposure. Correlated functional status among segregating V segments might be attributable to linkage disequilibrium, but an unknown experimental factor could not be ruled out. Because the 87-base-pair reads could not distinguish some IMGT-functional V segments, including TRBV6-2 and TRBV6-3, those segments were excluded. Immune exposure information for the cohort was limited to CMV serostatus. The presence/absence analyses assumed that sequencing depth was roughly uniform across donors, and that assumption may not be true. In an earlier analysis of approximately 590 of the donors, most TCR beta V segments appeared in productive rearrangements about 90% or about 30% of the time, broadly matching IMGT annotations. Only TCR beta chains were sequenced in this cohort, and the absence of alpha or paired-chain data limited detectable features.

The library was built by means of the immunoSEQ multiplex PCR assay. A mixture of 60 forward primers for TCR Vbeta segments and 13 reverse primers for TCR Jbeta segments was used in the multiplex PCR. The CDR3 region of rearranged TCR beta genes was amplified from genomic DNA with a multiplex PCR assay. Amplified TCR beta libraries were sequenced as 87-base-pair reads on the Illumina HiSeq System. On the authors' methods: A later analysis counted around 72 million unique TCR beta chains across the 640 or so repertoires, and around 12 million of these chains were shared by at least two donors. Raw reads were error-corrected and collapsed into unique sequences with a nearest-neighbor algorithm that merged closely related sequences to remove PCR and sequencing errors. To assign V, D and J gene segments, CDR3 sequences were aligned to IMGT reference sequences. For a sequence to be retained, at least a six-nucleotide match to both a V gene segment and a J gene segment was required. Rearrangements were called productive when the CDR3 lacked stop codons and stayed in frame with V and J; all others were non-productive. CDR3 was defined by IMGT convention, running from the second conserved V-encoded cysteine to the conserved J-encoded phenylalanine. Sequences without an unambiguous match to a single V gene segment were excluded from the earlier analysis of a few hundred of the donors. An earlier analysis of a few hundred of the donors called V segments functional above 56.7% productive rearrangements and segregating when the between-donor standard deviation exceeded 5%. A statistical classification framework was developed to diagnose cytomegalovirus status using the catalog of TCR beta chain sequences. A later analysis assigned V and J genes by comparing TCR nucleotide sequences with IMGT/GENE-DB human TR gene sequences. In a later analysis, CDR3 sequences and most-parsimonious VDJ recombination scenarios were assigned using the TCRdist pipeline. In a later analysis, each TCR beta chain was defined by its CDR3 amino acid sequence together with its V-gene family, and reads lacking a unique V-gene family were excluded. As a way to deal with suspected cross-contamination and a sequencing artifact, a later analysis dropped 592 nucleotide sequences that were highly shared and had low generation probability. For each public chain, a later analysis derived a clonal expansion index from normalized ranks of inferred template counts within each repertoire. A later analysis computed generation probabilities with a VDJ recombination model fitted to out-of-frame rearrangements, and checked the results against IGoR. In a later analysis, hypergeometric tests were used to score TCR-TCR, TCR-HLA and TCR-CMV co-occurrence, with a repertoire-size bias correction applied to TCR pairs. False discovery rates were estimated in a later analysis by permuting HLA or CMV assignments 20 times. In a later analysis, co-occurring TCRs were grouped using DBSCAN, and TCRdist sequence similarity was added for clustering within HLA-allele-positive subsets. For co-occurrence clustering, repertoires with fewer than 30,000 or more than 120,000 public chains were excluded, along with roughly 5 repertoires with anomalous nucleotide sharing. Held by TCRdb, this immuneACCESS table contains in-frame sequences only and omits some clones. Under half of the omission traces to an unresolved V gene where checked; the cause of the rest is unknown. V and J calls and clone size are copied from that table; D and trimming were computed from the DNA. The sample table contains about 200,000 clones; only one count was recorded for 70% to 90% of them. Of the sample, approximately 2.8% is held by the ten largest clones.

A note on this clone: It has no known antigen specificity. There are no base qualities to consult, and no much larger clone falls within one base.

The TCR originated in a man aged 25 to 45 in good health and CMV-seronegative. The sequencing sample was made of PBMCs. The chain is assembled from TRBV7-9 and TRBJ2-3; a weak D assignment points to TRBD2 (6 bases agree). In nucleotides, the sequence is TGTGCCAGCAGCTTGGGACTGACCACAGATACGCAGTATTTT. It specifies CASSLGLTTDTQYF.